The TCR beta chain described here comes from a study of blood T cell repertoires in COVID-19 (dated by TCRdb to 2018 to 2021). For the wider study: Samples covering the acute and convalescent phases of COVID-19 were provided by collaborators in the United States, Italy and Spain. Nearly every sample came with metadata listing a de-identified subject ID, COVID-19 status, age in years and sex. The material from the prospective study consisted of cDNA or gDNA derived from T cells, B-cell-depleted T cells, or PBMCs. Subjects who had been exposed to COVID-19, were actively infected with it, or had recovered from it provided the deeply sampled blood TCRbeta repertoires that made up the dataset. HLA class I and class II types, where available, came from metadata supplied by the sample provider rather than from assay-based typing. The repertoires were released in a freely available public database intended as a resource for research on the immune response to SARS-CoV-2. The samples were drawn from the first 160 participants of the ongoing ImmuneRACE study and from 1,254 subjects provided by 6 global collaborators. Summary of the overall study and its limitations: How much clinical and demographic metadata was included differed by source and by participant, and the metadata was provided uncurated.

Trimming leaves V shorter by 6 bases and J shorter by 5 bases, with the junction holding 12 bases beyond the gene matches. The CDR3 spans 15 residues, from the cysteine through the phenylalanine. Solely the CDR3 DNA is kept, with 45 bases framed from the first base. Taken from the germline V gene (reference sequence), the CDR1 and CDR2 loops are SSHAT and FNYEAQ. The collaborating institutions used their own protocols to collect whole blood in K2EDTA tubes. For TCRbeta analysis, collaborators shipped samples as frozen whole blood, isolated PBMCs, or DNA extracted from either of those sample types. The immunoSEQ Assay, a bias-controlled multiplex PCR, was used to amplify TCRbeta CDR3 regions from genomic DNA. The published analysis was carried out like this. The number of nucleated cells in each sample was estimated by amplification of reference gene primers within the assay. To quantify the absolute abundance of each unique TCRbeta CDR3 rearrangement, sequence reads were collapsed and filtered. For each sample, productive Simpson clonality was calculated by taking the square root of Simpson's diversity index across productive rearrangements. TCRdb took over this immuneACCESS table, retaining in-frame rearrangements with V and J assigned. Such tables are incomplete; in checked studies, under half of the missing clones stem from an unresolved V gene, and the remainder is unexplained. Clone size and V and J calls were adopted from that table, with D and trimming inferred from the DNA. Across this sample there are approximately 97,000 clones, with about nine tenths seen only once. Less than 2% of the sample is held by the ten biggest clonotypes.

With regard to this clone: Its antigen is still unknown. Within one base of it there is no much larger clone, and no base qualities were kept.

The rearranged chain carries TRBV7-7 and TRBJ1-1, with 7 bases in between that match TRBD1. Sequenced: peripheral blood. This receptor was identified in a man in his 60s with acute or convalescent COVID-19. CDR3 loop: CASSPLTGVQTEAFF. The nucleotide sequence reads TGTGCCAGCAGTCCACTAACAGGGGTTCAAACTGAAGCTTTCTTT.